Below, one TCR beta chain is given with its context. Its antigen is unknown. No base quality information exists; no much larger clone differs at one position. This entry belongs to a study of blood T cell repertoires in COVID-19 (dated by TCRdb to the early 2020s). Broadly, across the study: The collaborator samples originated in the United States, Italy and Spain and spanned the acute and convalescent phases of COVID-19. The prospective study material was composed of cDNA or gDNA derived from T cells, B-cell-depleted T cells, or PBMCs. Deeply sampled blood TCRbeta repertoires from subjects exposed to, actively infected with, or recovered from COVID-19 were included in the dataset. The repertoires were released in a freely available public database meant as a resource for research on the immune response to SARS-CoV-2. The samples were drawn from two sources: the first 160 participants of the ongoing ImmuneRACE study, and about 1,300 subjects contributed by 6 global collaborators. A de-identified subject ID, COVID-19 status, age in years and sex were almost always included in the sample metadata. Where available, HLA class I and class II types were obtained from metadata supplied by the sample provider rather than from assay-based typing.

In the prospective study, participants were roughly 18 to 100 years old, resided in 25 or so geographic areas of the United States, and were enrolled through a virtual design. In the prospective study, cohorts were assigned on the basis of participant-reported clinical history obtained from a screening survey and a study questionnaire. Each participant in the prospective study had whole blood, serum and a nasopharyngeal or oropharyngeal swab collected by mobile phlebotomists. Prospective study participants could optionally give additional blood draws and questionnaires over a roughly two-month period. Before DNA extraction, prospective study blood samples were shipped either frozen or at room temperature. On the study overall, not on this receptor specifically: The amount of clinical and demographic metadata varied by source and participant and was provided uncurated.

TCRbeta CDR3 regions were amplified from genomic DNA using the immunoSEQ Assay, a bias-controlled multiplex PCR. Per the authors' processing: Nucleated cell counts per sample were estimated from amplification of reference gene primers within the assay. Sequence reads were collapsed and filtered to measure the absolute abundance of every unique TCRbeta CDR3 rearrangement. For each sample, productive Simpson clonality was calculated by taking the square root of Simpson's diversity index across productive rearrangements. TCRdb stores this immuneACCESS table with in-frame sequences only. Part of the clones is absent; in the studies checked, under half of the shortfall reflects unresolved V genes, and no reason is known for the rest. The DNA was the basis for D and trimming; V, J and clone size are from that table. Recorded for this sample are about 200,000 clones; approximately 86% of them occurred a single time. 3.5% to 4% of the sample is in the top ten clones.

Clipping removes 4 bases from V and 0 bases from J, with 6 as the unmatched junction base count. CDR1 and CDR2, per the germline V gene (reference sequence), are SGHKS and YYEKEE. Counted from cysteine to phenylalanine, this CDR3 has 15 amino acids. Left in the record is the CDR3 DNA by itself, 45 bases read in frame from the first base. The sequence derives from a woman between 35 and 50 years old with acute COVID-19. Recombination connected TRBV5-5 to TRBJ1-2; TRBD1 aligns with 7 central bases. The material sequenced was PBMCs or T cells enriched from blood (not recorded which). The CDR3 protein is CASSPQGLANYGYTF. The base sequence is TGTGCCAGCAGCCCACAGGGGTTAGCTAACTATGGCTACACCTTC. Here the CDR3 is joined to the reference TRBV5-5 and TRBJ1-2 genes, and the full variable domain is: DAGVTQSPTHLIKTRGQQVTLRCSPISGHKSVSWYQQVLGQGPQFIFQYYEKEERGRGNFPDRFSARQFPNYSSELNVNALLLGDSALYLCASSPQGLANYGYTFGSGTRLTVV.